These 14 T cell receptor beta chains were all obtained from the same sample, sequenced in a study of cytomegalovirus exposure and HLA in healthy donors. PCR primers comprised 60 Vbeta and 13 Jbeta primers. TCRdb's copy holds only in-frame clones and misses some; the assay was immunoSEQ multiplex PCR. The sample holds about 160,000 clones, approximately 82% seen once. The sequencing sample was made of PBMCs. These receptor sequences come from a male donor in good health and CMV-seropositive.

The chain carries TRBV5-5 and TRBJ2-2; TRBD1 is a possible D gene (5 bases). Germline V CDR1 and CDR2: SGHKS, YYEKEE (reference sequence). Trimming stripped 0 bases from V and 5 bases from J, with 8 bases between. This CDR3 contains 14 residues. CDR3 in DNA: TGTGCCAGCAGCTTGGAGGGGTGGACCGGGGAGCTGTTTTTT. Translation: CASSLEGWTGELFF. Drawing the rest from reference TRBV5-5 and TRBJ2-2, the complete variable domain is DAGVTQSPTHLIKTRGQQVTLRCSPISGHKSVSWYQQVLGQGPQFIFQYYEKEERGRGNFPDRFSARQFPNYSSELNVNALLLGDSALYLCASSLEGWTGELFFGEGSRLTVL.

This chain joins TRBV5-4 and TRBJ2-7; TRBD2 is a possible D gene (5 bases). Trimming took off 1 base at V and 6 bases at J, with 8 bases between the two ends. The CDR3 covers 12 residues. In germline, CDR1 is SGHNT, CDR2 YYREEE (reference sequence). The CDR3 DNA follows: TGTGCCAGCAGCTTGACTAGTGGCGAGCAGTACTTC. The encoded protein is CASSLTSGEQYF.

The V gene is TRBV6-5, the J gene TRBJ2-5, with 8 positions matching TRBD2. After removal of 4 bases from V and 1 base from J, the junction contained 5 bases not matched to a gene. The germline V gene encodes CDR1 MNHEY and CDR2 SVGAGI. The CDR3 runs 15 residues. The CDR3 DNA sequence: TGTGCCAGCAGTTTTTCGGGAGGGCGCCAAGAGACCCAGTACTTC. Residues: CASSFSGGRQETQYF.

The chain's CDR3 is CASSFSSGGSGELFF. CDR3 bases: TGTGCCAGCAGCTTCTCTAGCGGGGGGTCCGGGGAGCTGTTTTTT. The chain couples TRBV5-4 to TRBJ2-2; 11 positions match TRBD2. Germline V CDR1 and CDR2: SGHNT, YYREEE (reference sequence). The CDR3 spans 15 residues. Trimming took 2 bases from V and 6 from J; bases not matched to a gene: 3.

CDR3: CASSFADGYNEKLFF. The CDR3 DNA sequence: TGCGCCAGCAGCTTCGCTGACGGGTATAATGAAAAACTGTTTTTT. The chain employs TRBV5-1 and TRBJ1-4; D call uncertain. Trimming removed 2 bases from V and 4 bases from J, with 12 bases in between. This CDR3 region has 15 residues. The germline CDR1 and CDR2 sequences are SGHRS and YFSETQ. The variable domain in full, completed from reference TRBV5-1 and TRBJ1-4, reads KAGVTQTPRYLIKTRGQQVTLSCSPISGHRSVSWYQQTPGQGLQFLFEYFSETQRNKGNFPGRFSGRQFSNSRSEMNVSTLELGDSALYLCASSFADGYNEKLFFGSGTQLSVL.

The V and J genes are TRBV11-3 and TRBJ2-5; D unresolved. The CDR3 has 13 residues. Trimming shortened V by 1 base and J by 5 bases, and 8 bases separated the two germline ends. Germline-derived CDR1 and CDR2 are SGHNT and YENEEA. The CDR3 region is CASSLGSVETQYF. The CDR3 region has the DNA TGTGCCAGCAGCTTAGGAAGCGTGGAGACCCAGTACTTC.

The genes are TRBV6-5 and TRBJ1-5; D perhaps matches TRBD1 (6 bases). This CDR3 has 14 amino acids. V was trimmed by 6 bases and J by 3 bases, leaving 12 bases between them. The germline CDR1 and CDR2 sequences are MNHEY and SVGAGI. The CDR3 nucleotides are TGTGCCAGCAGAACGGGGGGCCCCAATCAGCCCCAGCATTTT. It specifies CASRTGGPNQPQHF.

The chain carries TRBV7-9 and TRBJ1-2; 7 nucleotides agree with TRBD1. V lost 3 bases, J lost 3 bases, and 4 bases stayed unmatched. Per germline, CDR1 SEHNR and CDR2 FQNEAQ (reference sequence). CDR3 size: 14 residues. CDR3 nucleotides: TGTGCCAGCAGCTTCGAGGGGGCCCACTATGGCTACACCTTC. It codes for CASSFEGAHYGYTF. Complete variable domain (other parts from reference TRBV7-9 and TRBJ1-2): DTGVSQNPRHKITKRGQNVTFRCDPISEHNRLYWYRQTLGQGPEFLTYFQNEAQLEKSRLLSDRFSAERPKGSFSTLEIQRTEQGDSAMYLCASSFEGAHYGYTFGSGTRLTVV.

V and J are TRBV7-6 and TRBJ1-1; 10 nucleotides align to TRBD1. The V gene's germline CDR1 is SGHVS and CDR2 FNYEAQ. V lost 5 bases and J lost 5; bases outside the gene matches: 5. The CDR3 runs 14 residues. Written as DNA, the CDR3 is TGTGCCAGCAGCGTAAGGACAGGGGGGACTGAAGCTTTCTTT. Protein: CASSVRTGGTEAFF.

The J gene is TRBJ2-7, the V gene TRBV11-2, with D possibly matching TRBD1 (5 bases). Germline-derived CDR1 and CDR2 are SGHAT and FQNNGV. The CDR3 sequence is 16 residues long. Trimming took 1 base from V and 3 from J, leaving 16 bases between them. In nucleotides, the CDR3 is TGTGCCAGCAGCTTAGTATCAGGGCAACAGGTCTACGAGCAGTACTTC. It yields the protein CASSLVSGQQVYEQYF.

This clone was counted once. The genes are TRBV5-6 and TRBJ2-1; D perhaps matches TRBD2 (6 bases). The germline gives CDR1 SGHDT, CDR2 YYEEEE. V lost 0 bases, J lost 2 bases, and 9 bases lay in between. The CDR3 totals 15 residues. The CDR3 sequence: CASSLASGAYNEQFF. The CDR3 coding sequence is TGTGCCAGCAGCTTGGCCTCGGGGGCCTACAATGAGCAGTTCTTC.

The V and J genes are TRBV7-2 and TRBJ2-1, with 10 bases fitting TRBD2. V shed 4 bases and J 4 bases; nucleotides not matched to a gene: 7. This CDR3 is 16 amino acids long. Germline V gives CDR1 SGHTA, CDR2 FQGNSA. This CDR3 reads CASSSQLAGPYNEQFF. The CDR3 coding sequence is TGTGCCAGCAGCTCGCAACTAGCGGGACCGTACAATGAGCAGTTCTTC.

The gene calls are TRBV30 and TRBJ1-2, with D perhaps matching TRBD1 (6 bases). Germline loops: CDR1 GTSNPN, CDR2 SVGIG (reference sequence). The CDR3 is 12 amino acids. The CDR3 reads CAGSQGLNGYTF. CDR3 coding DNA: TGTGCGGGGTCCCAGGGGCTCAACGGCTACACCTTC.

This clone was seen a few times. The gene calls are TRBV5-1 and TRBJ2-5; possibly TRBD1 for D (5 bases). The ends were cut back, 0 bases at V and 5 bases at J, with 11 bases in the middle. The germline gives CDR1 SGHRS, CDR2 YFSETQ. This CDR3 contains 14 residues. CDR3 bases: TGCGCCAGCAGCTTGGAGGGCAGGGTGGAGACCCAGTACTTC. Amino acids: CASSLEGRVETQYF.